This passage covers 18 T cell receptor beta chains from one sample sequenced in a study of blood T cell repertoires in COVID-19. TCRdb's table, derived via immunoSEQ multiplex PCR, lists solely in-frame clones and lacks some. Of about 110,000 clones listed, roughly 80% are singletons. Specimen: peripheral blood. The receptors derive from a woman aged 60 to 75 with acute or convalescent COVID-19.

The chain employs TRBV4-1 and TRBJ2-2; perhaps TRBD1 as D (6 bases). V lost 3 bases and J 6 bases, leaving 11 bases between the germline ends. CDR3 length equals 14 residues. Germline-derived CDR1 and CDR2 are MGHRA and YSYEKL. CDR3 residues: CASSQLTGSGELFF. CDR3 nucleotide sequence: TGCGCCAGCAGCCAGCTTACAGGGTCCGGGGAGCTGTTTTTT.

The CDR3 reads CASSLTLGTGSDEQYF. In DNA, the CDR3 is TGTGCCAGCAGCTTAACTTTAGGGACAGGGTCCGACGAGCAGTACTTC. The rearrangement links TRBV7-9 to TRBJ2-7; 9 bases are shared with TRBD1. The V gene's germline CDR1 is SEHNR and CDR2 FQNEAQ (reference sequence). The V segment lost 2 bases and the J segment 5 bases; nucleotides outside the gene matches: 10. This CDR3 comprises 16 residues.

The chain recombines TRBV4-1 with TRBJ1-1; D is possibly TRBD1 (6 bases). Per germline, CDR1 MGHRA and CDR2 YSYEKL. The ends were cut back, 1 base at V and 6 bases at J, with 21 bases in the middle. CDR3 length: 17 residues. CDR3 sequence: CASSQVTGGSGGSEAFF. CDR3 in DNA: TGCGCCAGCAGCCAAGTGACAGGCGGCTCGGGCGGATCTGAAGCTTTCTTT.

The V and J genes are TRBV5-1 and TRBJ1-4; TRBD1 matches 7 bases. After removal of 3 bases from V and 4 bases from J, the junction contained 6 bases not matched to a gene. Germline CDR1 SGHRS, CDR2 YFSETQ. This CDR3 spans 15 amino acids. CDR3 nucleotides: TGCGCCAGCAGCTCCCTGACAGGGCGTAATGAAAAACTGTTTTTT. Its protein is CASSSLTGRNEKLFF.

The rearrangement links TRBV29-1 to TRBJ2-1; TRBD1 is a possible D gene (6 bases). With 1 base removed from V and 0 bases from J, the gap between germline ends came to 13 bases. Germline lookup yields CDR1 SQVTM and CDR2 ANQGSEA. There are 16 residues in the CDR3. The CDR3 spells CSVEVDGGLSYNEQFF. In DNA, the CDR3 is TGCAGCGTTGAAGTGGATGGGGGCCTCTCCTACAATGAGCAGTTCTTC.

This CDR3 is CASSASTGYGYTF. The CDR3 nucleotides read TGTGCCAGCAGCGCTTCGACAGGCTATGGCTACACCTTC. This chain joins TRBV7-9 and TRBJ1-2, with D possibly TRBD1 on 6 matching bases. Germline loops: CDR1 SEHNR, CDR2 FQNEAQ (reference sequence). Trimming stripped 5 bases from V and 4 bases from J, with 11 bases between. The CDR3 has 13 amino acids.

This chain joins TRBV30 and TRBJ1-1; D perhaps matches TRBD1 (5 bases). The germline V and J ends were trimmed by 3 bases and 5 bases, with 16 bases remaining between them. The germline V gene has CDR1 GTSNPN and CDR2 SVGIG (reference sequence). The CDR3 is 14 residues long. CDR3 amino acids: CAWRRGGGTTEAFF. The CDR3 DNA reads TGTGCCTGGAGGCGTGGGGGAGGCACGACTGAAGCTTTCTTT. Full variable domain (remainder filled in from reference TRBV30 and TRBJ1-1): SQTIHQWPATLVQPVGSPLSLECTVEGTSNPNLYWYRQAAGRGLQLLFYSVGIGQISSEVPQNLSASRPQDRQFILSSKKLLLSDSGFYLCAWRRGGGTTEAFFGQGTRLTVV.

The chain links TRBV14 to TRBJ2-1, with 10 bases that match TRBD2. CDR3 length: 15 amino acids. J lost 2 bases, V lost 5 bases, and 3 bases had no gene match. Germline CDR1 reads SGHDN; CDR2 reads FVKESK. CDR3 loop: CASSLAGGTYNEQFF. DNA for the CDR3: TGTGCCAGCAGCTTAGCGGGGGGAACCTACAATGAGCAGTTCTTC.

The rearrangement links TRBV7-2 to TRBJ2-3, with D possibly matching TRBD1 (6 bases). Trimming shortened V by 1 base and J by 4 bases, and 12 bases separated the two germline ends. Germline values: CDR1 SGHTA, CDR2 FQGNSA. The length of the CDR3 is 15 residues. In nucleotides, the CDR3 is TGTGCCAGCAGCTTAGGGCTTGGGGGCCCAGATACGCAGTATTTT. This gives the protein CASSLGLGGPDTQYF.

The sample holds one count of this clone. The gene calls are TRBV27 and TRBJ1-5, with D possibly matching TRBD1 (6 bases). Trimming shortened V by 5 bases and J by 6 bases, and 20 bases separated the two germline ends. CDR1 MNHEY and CDR2 SMNVEV come from the germline V gene (reference sequence). There are 16 residues in the CDR3. CDR3: CASSPLGALSGQPQHF. CDR3 nucleotide sequence: TGTGCCAGCAGTCCCCTGGGGGCACTCTCGGGTCAGCCCCAGCATTTT.

The V call is TRBV5-1, the J call TRBJ2-3, with D possibly TRBD2 on 5 matching bases. Germline CDR1 is SGHRS and CDR2 is YFSETQ. V was pared by 4 bases and J by 0 bases, with 15 bases between. CDR3 size: 16 residues. CDR3 in amino acids: CASSVDLASSTDTQYF. CDR3 sequence (DNA): TGCGCCAGCAGCGTAGACCTAGCCTCGAGCACAGATACGCAGTATTTT.

The CDR3 here is CASSPTTGRYSPLHF. CDR3 coding DNA: TGTGCCAGCAGCCCTACGACAGGGAGGTATTCACCCCTCCACTTT. The V and J genes are TRBV9 and TRBJ1-6, with 7 bases aligning to TRBD1. This CDR3 has 15 amino acids. Germline V gene lookup returns CDR1 SGDLS and CDR2 YYNGEE. V gave up 4 bases and J gave up 8 bases; unmatched junction bases: 9.

The rearrangement joins TRBV19 to TRBJ1-4, with D perhaps matching TRBD1 (6 bases). Trimming left V 5 bases short and J 0 bases short, with 10 bases between. The germline V gene encodes CDR1 LNHDA and CDR2 SQIVND (reference sequence). The CDR3 is made up of 15 amino acids. Written as DNA, the CDR3 is TGTGCCAGTAGTGCAAACAGGGCAACTAATGAAAAACTGTTTTTT. It codes for CASSANRATNEKLFF.

The V and J genes are TRBV7-3 and TRBJ2-3; D is possibly TRBD2 (6 bases). CDR3 size: 13 residues. The germline CDR1 and CDR2 sequences are SGHTA and FQGTGA. V lost 3 bases and J lost 6, with 10 bases in between. CDR3: CASSLGTFDTQYF. The CDR3 bases are TGTGCCAGCAGCTTGGGGACTTTCGATACGCAGTATTTT.

The chain employs TRBV19 and TRBJ1-2; D uncertain. The CDR3 is 13 amino acids. V shed 7 bases and J shed 2 bases, with 11 bases lying between them. The germline V gene encodes CDR1 LNHDA and CDR2 SQIVND (reference sequence). Written as DNA, the CDR3 is TGTGCCAGTACCGCTAGAGGGAACTATGGCTACACCTTC. Its translation is CASTARGNYGYTF.

DNA for the CDR3: TGTGCCAGCAGCCCTGTCGCGGCGGGAGAGACCCAGTACTTC. It is translated as CASSPVAAGETQYF. This chain joins TRBV9 and TRBJ2-5; a possible D gene is TRBD2 (5 bases). There are 14 residues in the CDR3. Germline V gene lookup returns CDR1 SGDLS and CDR2 YYNGEE. Trimming took off 4 bases at V and 4 bases at J, with 14 bases between the two ends.

In its sample, this clone was seen a few times. J is TRBJ1-3 and V is TRBV29-1; D perhaps matches TRBD1 (5 bases). CDR3 size: 13 residues. V lost 4 bases, J lost 4 bases, and 11 bases lay in between. From germline, CDR1 is SQVTM and CDR2 ANQGSEA. The chain's CDR3 is CSVGAGNGNTIYF. The DNA of the CDR3 is TGCAGCGTTGGCGCAGGGAACGGAAACACCATATATTTT.

The chain has TRBV5-5 and TRBJ1-4; 8 bases map to TRBD1. The CDR3 loop spans 15 amino acids. V lost 5 bases, J lost 8 bases, and 11 bases stayed unmatched. CDR1 and CDR2 from the germline V gene are SGHKS and YYEKEE (reference sequence). CDR3 protein: CASRLGPDRDEKLFF. As DNA, the CDR3 is TGTGCCAGCAGATTAGGACCGGACAGGGACGAAAAACTGTTTTTT.